This TCR beta chain was sequenced for a study of blood T cell repertoires in COVID-19. At the level of the study: The United States, Italy and Spain provided the acute and convalescent COVID-19 samples. In each case, the material was cDNA or gDNA derived from T cells, B-cell-depleted T cells, or PBMCs.

Per the germline V gene, CDR1 is SGHAT and CDR2 is FQNNGV. Trimming stripped 2 bases from V and 8 bases from J, with 7 bases between. This CDR3 is built from 13 residues. Seattle-derived patients entered the study during active infection and were followed longitudinally. Produced via immunoSEQ multiplex PCR; TCRdb's table is partial and in-frame only. The table shows 150,000 to 190,000 clones, with approximately 85% occurring only once. This clonotype was obtained from a woman in her fifties or sixties with COVID-19, enrolled during active disease. The source material was peripheral blood. The rearrangement joins TRBV11-2 to TRBJ1-6; the D is unclear. CDR3 DNA sequence: TGTGCCAGCAGCTTAACCCAGGATTCACCCCTCCACTTT. It translates to CASSLTQDSPLHF. Variable domain in full (rest from reference TRBV11-2 and TRBJ1-6): EAGVAQSPRYKIIEKRQSVAFWCNPISGHATLYWYQQILGQGPKLLIQFQNNGVVDDSQLPKDRFSAERLKGVDSTLKIQPAKLEDSAVYLCASSLTQDSPLHFGNGTRLTVT.